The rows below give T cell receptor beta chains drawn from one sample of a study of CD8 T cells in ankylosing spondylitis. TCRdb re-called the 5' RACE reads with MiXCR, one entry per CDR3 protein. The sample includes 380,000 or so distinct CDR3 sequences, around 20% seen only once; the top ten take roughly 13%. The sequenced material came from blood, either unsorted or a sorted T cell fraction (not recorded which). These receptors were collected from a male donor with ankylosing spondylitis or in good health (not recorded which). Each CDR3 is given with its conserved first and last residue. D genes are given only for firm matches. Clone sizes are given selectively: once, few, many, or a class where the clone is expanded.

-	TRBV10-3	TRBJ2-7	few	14	CAISESKVSYEQYF	TGTGCCATCAGTGAGTCGAAGGTGTCCTACGAGCAGTACTTC
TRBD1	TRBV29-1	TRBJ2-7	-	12	CSVGQGVYEQYF	TGCAGCGTAGGGCAGGGGGTCTACGAGCAGTACTTC
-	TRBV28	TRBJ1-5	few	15	CASSLSVVSNQPQHF	TGTGCCAGCAGTTTATCCGTGGTTAGCAATCAGCCCCAGCATTTT
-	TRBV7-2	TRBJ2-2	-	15	CASSLAAGDPGELFF	TGTGCCAGCAGCTTAGCTGCAGGGGACCCCGGGGAGCTGTTTTTT
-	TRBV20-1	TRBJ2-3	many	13	CSAIEPEQDTQYF	TGCAGTGCTATAGAGCCCGAGCAAGATACGCAGTATTTT
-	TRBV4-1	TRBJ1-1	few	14	CASSPGGAGTEAFF	TGCGCCAGCAGCCCGGGAGGCGCGGGGACTGAAGCTTTCTTT
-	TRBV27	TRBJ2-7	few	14	CASSYRDQPYEQYF	TGTGCCAGCAGTTACCGGGACCAACCCTACGAGCAGTACTTC
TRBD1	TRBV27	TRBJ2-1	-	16	CASSLSGQGAVNEQFF	TGTGCCAGCAGTTTATCGGGGCAGGGGGCTGTCAATGAGCAGTTCTTC
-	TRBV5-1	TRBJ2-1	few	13	CASSMTGFYEQFF	TGCGCCAGCAGCATGACAGGTTTCTATGAGCAGTTCTTC
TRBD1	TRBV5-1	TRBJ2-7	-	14	CASSNRQGPYEQYF	TGCGCCAGCAGCAACCGACAGGGCCCCTACGAGCAGTACTTC
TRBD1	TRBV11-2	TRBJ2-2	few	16	CASSGRQGASTGELFF	TGTGCCAGCAGCGGTCGACAGGGGGCGAGCACCGGGGAGCTGTTTTTT
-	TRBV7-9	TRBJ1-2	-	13	CASSSQAIYGYTF	TGTGCCAGCAGCTCGCAGGCTATCTATGGCTACACCTTC
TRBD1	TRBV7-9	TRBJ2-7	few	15	CASSLRQGIFTEQYF	TGTGCCAGCAGCTTAAGACAGGGGATATTTACGGAGCAGTACTTC
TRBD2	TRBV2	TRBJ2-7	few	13	CASRERGTYEQYF	TGTGCCAGCAGAGAGCGGGGGACCTACGAGCAGTACTTC
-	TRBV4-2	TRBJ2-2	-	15	CASSQAIGQGGELFF	TGTGCCAGCAGCCAAGCTATAGGTCAGGGCGGGGAGCTGTTTTTT
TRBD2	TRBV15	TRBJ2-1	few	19	CATSRGKGLAGGTYNEQFF	TGTGCCACCAGCAGAGGGAAGGGACTAGCGGGGGGGACCTACAATGAGCAGTTCTTC
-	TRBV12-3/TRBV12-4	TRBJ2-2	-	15	CASSGGGLYTGELFF	TGTGCCAGCAGCGGAGGGGGGCTATACACCGGGGAGCTGTTTTTT
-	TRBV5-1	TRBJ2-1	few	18	CASSLGQLGILSYNEQFF	TGCGCCAGCAGCTTGGGACAGTTAGGAATTCTCTCCTACAATGAGCAGTTCTTC
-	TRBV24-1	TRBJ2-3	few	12	CATRGAADTQYF	TGTGCCACCAGAGGGGCGGCAGATACGCAGTATTTT
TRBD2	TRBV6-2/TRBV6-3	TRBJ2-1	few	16	CASRPTGLAGWHEQFF	TGTGCCAGCAGACCCACCGGACTAGCGGGCTGGCATGAGCAGTTCTTC
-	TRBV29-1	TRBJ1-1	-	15	CSVEDLPPRETEAFF	TGCAGCGTTGAAGATCTGCCCCCAAGAGAAACTGAAGCTTTCTTT
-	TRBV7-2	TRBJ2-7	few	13	CASSPHSSYEQYF	TGTGCCAGCAGCCCCCACAGTTCCTACGAGCAGTACTTC
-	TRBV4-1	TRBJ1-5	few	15	CASSQVGLSNQPQHF	TGCGCCAGCAGCCAAGTAGGCCTCAGCAATCAGCCCCAGCATTTT